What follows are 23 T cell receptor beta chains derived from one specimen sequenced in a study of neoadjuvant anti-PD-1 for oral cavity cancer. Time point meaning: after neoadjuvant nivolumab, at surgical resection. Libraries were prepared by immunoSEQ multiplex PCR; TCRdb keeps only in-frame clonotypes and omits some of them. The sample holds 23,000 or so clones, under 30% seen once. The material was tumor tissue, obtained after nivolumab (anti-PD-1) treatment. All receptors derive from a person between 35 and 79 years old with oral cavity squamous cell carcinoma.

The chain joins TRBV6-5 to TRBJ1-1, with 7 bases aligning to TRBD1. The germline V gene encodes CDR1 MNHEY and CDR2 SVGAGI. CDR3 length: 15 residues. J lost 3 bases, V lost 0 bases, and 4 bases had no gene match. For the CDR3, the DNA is TGTGCCAGCAGTTACTCGCGACAGGGTGACACTGAAGCTTTCTTT. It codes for CASSYSRQGDTEAFF.

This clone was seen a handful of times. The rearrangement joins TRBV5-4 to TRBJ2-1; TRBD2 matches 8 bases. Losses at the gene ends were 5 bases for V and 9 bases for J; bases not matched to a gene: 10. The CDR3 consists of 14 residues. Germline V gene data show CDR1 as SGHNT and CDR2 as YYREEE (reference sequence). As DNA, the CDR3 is TGTGCCAGCAGATCCGGGACTAGGGACGTTGAGCAGTTCTTC. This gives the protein CASRSGTRDVEQFF. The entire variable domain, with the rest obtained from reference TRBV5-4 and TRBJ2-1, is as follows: ETGVTQSPTHLIKTRGQQVTLRCSSQSGHNTVSWYQQALGQGPQFIFQYYREEENGRGNFPPRFSGLQFPNYSSELNVNALELDDSALYLCASRSGTRDVEQFFGPGTRLTVL.

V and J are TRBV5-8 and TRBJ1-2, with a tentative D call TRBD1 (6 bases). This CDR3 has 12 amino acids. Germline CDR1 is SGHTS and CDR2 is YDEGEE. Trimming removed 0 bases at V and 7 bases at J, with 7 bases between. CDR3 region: CASSLDRVGYTF. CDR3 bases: TGTGCCAGCAGCTTGGACAGGGTTGGCTACACCTTC. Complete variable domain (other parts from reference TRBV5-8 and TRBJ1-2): EAGVTQSPTHLIKTRGQQATLRCSPISGHTSVYWYQQALGLGLQFLLWYDEGEERNRGNFPPRFSGRQFPNYSSELNVNALELEDSALYLCASSLDRVGYTFGSGTRLTVV.

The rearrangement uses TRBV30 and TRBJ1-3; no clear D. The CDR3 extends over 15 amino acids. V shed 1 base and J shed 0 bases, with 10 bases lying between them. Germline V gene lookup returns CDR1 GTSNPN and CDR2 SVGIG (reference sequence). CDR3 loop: CAWSGGINSGNTIYF. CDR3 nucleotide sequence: TGTGCCTGGAGTGGTGGCATCAACTCTGGAAACACCATATATTTT.

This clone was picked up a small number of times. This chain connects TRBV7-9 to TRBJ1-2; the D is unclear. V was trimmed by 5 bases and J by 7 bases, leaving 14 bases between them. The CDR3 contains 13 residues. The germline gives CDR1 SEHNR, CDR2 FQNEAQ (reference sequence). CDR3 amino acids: CASSNTGERGYTF. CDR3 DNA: TGTGCCAGCAGCAACACCGGGGAACGTGGCTACACCTTC.

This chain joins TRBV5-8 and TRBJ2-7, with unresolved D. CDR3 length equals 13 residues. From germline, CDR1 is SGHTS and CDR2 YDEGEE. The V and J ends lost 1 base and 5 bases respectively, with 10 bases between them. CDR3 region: CASSLPRPDEQYF. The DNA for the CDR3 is TGTGCCAGCAGCTTGCCCCGGCCAGACGAGCAGTACTTC.

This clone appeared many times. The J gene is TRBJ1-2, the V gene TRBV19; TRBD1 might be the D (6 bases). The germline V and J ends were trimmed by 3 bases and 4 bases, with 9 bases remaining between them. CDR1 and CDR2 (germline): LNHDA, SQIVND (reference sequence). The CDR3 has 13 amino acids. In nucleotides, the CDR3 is TGTGCCAGTAGTATGGGGGGCTCCTATGGCTACACCTTC. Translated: CASSMGGSYGYTF. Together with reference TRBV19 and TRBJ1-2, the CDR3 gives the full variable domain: DGGITQSPKYLFRKEGQNVTLSCEQNLNHDAMYWYRQDPGQGLRLIYYSQIVNDFQKGDIAEGYSVSREKKESFPLTVTSAQKNPTAFYLCASSMGGSYGYTFGSGTRLTVV.

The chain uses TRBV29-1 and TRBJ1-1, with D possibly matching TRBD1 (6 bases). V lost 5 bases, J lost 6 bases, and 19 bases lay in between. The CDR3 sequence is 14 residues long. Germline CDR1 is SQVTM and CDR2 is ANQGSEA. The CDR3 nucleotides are TGCAGCGTTATCAGGGGTTGGGTGGACGCTGAAGCTTTCTTT. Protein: CSVIRGWVDAEAFF. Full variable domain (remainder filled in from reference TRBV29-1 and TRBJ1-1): SAVISQKPSRDICQRGTSLTIQCQVDSQVTMMFWYRQQPGQSLTLIATANQGSEATYESGFVIDKFPISRPNLTFSTLTVSNMSPEDSSIYLCSVIRGWVDAEAFFGQGTRLTVV.

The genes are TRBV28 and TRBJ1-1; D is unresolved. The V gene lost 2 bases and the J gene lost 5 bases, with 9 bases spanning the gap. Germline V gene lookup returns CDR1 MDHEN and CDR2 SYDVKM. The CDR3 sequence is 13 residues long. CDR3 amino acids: CASSLRRETEAFF. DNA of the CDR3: TGTGCCAGCAGTTTAAGGAGGGAGACTGAAGCTTTCTTT.

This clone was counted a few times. CDR3 loop: CASRGDRSYEQYF. The CDR3, as DNA: TGTGCCAGCAGAGGGGACAGATCCTACGAGCAGTACTTC. The gene calls are TRBV2 and TRBJ2-7; 7 bases map to TRBD1. There are 13 residues in the CDR3. CDR1 and CDR2 from the germline V gene are SNHLY and FYNNEI. Trimming at V came to 6 bases and at J to 1 base, leaving 3 bases not matched to a gene.

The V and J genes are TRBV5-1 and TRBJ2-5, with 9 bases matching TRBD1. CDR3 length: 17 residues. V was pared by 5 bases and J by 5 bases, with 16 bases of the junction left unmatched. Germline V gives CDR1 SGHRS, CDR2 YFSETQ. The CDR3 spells CASRLNLLQGAVETQYF. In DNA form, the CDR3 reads TGCGCCAGCAGATTGAACCTATTACAGGGGGCGGTGGAGACCCAGTACTTC.

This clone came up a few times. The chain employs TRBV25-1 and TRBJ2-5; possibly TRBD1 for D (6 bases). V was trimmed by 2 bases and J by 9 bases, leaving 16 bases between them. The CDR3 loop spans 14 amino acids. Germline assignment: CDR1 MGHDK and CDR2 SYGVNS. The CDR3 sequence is CASSEPNRQVPQYF. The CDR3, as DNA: TGTGCCAGCAGTGAACCCAACAGACAGGTCCCCCAGTACTTC.

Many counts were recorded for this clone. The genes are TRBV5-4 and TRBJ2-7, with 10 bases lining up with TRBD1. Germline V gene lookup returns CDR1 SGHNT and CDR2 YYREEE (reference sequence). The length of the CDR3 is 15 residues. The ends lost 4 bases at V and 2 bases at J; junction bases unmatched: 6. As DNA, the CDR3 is TGTGCCAGCAGCGCAAGGGGACAGGGGACCTACGAGCAGTACTTC. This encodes CASSARGQGTYEQYF.

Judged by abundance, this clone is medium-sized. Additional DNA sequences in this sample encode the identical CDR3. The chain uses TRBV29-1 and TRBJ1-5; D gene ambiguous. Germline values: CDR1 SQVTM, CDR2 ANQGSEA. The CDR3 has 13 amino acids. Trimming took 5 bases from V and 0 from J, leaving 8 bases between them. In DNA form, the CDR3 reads TGCAGCGTTAGGGAGAATAGCAATCAGCCCCAGCATTTT. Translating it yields CSVRENSNQPQHF.

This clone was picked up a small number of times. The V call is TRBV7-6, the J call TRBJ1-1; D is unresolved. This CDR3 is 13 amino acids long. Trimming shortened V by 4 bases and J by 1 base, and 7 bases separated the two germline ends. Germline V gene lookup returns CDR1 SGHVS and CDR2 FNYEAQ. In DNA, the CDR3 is TGTGCCAGCAGCTCTACACAGAACACTGAAGCTTTCTTT. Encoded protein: CASSSTQNTEAFF. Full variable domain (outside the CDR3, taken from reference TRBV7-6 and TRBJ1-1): GAGVSQSPRYKVTKRGQDVALRCDPISGHVSLYWYRQALGQGPEFLTYFNYEAQQDKSGLPNDRFSAERPEGSISTLTIQRTEQRDSAMYRCASSSTQNTEAFFGQGTRLTVV.

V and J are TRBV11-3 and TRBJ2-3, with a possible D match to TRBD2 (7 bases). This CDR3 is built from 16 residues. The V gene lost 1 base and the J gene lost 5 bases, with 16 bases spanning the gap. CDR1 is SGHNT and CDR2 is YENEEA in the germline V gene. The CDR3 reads CASSLGVGRGIDTQYF. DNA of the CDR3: TGTGCCAGCAGCTTAGGGGTAGGGAGGGGGATAGATACGCAGTATTTT.

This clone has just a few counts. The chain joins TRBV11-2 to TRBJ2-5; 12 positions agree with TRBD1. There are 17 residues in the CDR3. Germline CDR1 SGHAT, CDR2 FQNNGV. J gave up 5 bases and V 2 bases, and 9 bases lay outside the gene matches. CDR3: CASSLLWGQGAVETQYF. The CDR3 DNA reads TGTGCCAGCAGCTTACTATGGGGACAGGGGGCCGTGGAGACCCAGTACTTC.

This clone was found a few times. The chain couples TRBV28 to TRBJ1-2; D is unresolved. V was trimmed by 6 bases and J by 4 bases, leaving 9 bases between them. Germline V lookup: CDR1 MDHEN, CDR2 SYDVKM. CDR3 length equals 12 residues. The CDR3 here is CASSIRAYGYTF. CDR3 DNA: TGTGCCAGCAGCATCCGTGCCTATGGCTACACCTTC.

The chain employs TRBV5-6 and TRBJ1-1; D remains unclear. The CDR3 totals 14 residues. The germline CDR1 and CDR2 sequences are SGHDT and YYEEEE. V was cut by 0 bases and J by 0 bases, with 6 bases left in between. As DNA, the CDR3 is TGTGCCAGCAGCTTGGGTTGGGTGAACACTGAAGCTTTCTTT. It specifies CASSLGWVNTEAFF.

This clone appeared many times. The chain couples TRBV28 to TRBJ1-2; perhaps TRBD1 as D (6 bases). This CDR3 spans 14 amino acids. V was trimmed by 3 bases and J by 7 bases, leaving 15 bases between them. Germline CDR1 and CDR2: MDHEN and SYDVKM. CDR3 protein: CASSLAQGYGGYTF. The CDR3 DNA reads TGTGCCAGCAGTTTGGCGCAGGGGTATGGTGGCTACACCTTC.

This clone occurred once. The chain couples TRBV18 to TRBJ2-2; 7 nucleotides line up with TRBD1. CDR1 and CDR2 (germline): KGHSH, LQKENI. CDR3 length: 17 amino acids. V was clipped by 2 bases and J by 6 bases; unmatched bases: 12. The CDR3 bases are TGTGCCAGCTCACCAGGGGTTGGGGACAGAGTCTCCGGGGAGCTGTTTTTT. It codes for CASSPGVGDRVSGELFF.

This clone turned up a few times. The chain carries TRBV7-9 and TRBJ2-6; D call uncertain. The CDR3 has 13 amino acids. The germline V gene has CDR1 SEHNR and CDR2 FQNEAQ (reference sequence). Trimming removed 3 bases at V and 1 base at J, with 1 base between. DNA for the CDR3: TGTGCCAGCAGCTTTTCTGGGGCCAACGTCCTGACTTTC. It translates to CASSFSGANVLTF.

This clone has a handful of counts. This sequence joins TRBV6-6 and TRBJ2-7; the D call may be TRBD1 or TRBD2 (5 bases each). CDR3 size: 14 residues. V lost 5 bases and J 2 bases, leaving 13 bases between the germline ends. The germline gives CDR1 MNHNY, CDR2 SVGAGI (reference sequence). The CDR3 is CASSHRDGAYEQYF. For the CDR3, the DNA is TGTGCCAGCAGTCACCGGGACGGAGCCTACGAGCAGTACTTC.